This T cell receptor beta chain emerged from a study of control samples from healthy donors and cancer patients (dated by TCRdb to 2020 to 2021). This clone showed up just once. The antigen it binds to is not known. No base qualities exist here, and no much larger clone lies one base off it. The method was the immunoSEQ multiplex PCR assay. Drawn from immuneACCESS, this table holds only the in-frame rearrangements with V and J called that TCRdb kept. Clones are partly lost; checked studies trace under half to an unresolved V gene and leave the rest unexplained. A total of about 150,000 clones appear in this sample, 88% of them only once. The top ten clonotypes cover 1.5% to 2% of the sample. CDR1 MNHEY and CDR2 SVGAGI were looked up in the germline V gene. V drops 2 bases and J drops 3 bases, leaving 8 bases in between. The CDR3 has 14 amino acids, counting the end cysteine and phenylalanine. Only the CDR3 portion is preserved as DNA: 42 bases, with reading frame beginning at the first base.

Sequenced input: blood. The sequence is built from TRBV6-5 and TRBJ1-3, with a tentative D gene TRBD1 over 5 matching bases. This clonotype was obtained from a man aged 18 to 30 in good health. The DNA sequence reads TGTGCCAGCAGTTACGCCAGGGTTGGAAACACCATATATTTT. This translates into CASSYARVGNTIYF.